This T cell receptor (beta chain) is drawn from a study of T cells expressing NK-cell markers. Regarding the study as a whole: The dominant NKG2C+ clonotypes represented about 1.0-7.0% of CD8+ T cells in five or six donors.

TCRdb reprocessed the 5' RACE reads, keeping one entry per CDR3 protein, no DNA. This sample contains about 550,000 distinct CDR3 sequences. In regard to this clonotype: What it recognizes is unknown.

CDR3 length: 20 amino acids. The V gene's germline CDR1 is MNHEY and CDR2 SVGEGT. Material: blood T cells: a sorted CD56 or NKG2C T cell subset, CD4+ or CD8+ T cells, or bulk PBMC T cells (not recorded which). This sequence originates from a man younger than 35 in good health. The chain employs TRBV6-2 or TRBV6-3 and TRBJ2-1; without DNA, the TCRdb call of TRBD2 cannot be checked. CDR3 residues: CASSSRRGQAGAHSYNEQFF.